Listed below are T cell receptor beta chains from one sample, sequenced in a study of blood T cell repertoires in COVID-19. TCRdb's table, derived via immunoSEQ multiplex PCR, lists solely in-frame clones and lacks some. The sample includes about 120,000 clones, approximately 85% of them seen just once. The specimen was peripheral blood. These receptors all come from a man in his forties with acute or convalescent COVID-19. The CDR3 runs from the conserved cysteine through the conserved F or W. D genes are given only for firm matches. Some rows have no size entry. The others give once, few or many, or a class for an expanded clone.

clone size	D gene	V gene	J gene	CDR3 protein	CDR3 DNA
NA	NA	TRBV5-4	TRBJ2-5	CASSFSSAQETQYF	TGTGCCAGCAGCTTTTCCAGTGCCCAAGAGACCCAGTACTTC
NA	NA	TRBV5-1	TRBJ1-6	CASSLGQASSPLHF	TGCGCCAGCAGCTTGGGACAGGCGAGTTCACCCCTCCACTTT
NA	NA	TRBV30	TRBJ1-6	CAWTWAISSPLHF	TGTGCCTGGACTTGGGCCATTAGTTCACCCCTCCACTTT
NA	NA	TRBV5-6	TRBJ2-1	CASSFGGRGWEYNEQFF	TGTGCCAGCAGCTTCGGTGGGCGGGGATGGGAATACAATGAGCAGTTCTTC
NA	NA	TRBV7-9	TRBJ2-2	CASSLVQGIAGELFF	TGTGCCAGCAGCTTAGTACAGGGTATTGCCGGGGAGCTGTTTTTT
NA	TRBD1	TRBV18	TRBJ2-2	CASSSGQGRTGELFF	TGTGCCAGCTCATCGGGACAGGGGAGAACCGGGGAGCTGTTTTTT
NA	NA	TRBV7-6	TRBJ2-3	CASSPSGSGTDTQYF	TGTGCCAGCAGCCCATCAGGGTCCGGCACAGATACGCAGTATTTT
NA	NA	TRBV5-1	TRBJ2-1	CASSLLAGQQFF	TGCGCCAGCAGCTTGCTAGCAGGACAGCAGTTCTTC
many	TRBD2	TRBV11-2	TRBJ2-1	CASSLAGGPVEQFF	TGTGCCAGCAGCTTGGCGGGGGGGCCCGTTGAGCAGTTCTTC
NA	TRBD2	TRBV7-8	TRBJ2-1	CASSLKVTGGRYNEQFF	TGTGCCAGCAGCTTAAAGGTCACGGGGGGGAGATACAATGAGCAGTTCTTC
NA	TRBD1	TRBV6-5	TRBJ2-1	CASSPLGTGQNEQFF	TGTGCCAGCAGTCCCCTGGGGACAGGGCAAAATGAGCAGTTCTTC